The rows below give T cell receptor beta chains drawn from one sample of a study of radiotherapy plus CTLA-4 blockade in lung cancer. Profiling relied on immunoSEQ multiplex PCR, and the TCRdb table lists in-frame clones only, not all of them. The sample holds 45,000 to 60,000 clones, approximately 80% seen once. The specimen comprised peripheral blood, sampled from a patient treated with radiotherapy plus ipilimumab. The receptors come from a human donor with non-small cell lung cancer whose response to radiotherapy plus ipilimumab could not be evaluated. The CDR3 runs from the conserved cysteine through the conserved F or W. The order of the fields is clone size, J gene, V gene, D gene, CDR3 DNA, CDR3 protein. A D gene is named only where the DNA matches it firmly. The size field is filled for only some rows; it gives once, few, many or a size class.

once	TRBJ2-5	TRBV6-5	TRBD2	TGTGCCAGCAGTTATTCTCTAGCGGGAGAAGGGGAGCAGTACTTC	CASSYSLAGEGEQYF
NA	TRBJ2-5	TRBV5-1	TRBD1	TGCGCCAGCAGCAAGGGACAGGGAACGGAGACCCAGTACTTC	CASSKGQGTETQYF
NA	TRBJ1-2	TRBV5-1	TRBD1	TGCGCCAGCAGCTTGTATACAGGGGGCGACTATGGCTACACCTTC	CASSLYTGGDYGYTF
NA	TRBJ1-4	TRBV5-1	NA	TGCGCCAGCAGCTTGGCCCCAGGGGCTAATGAAAAACTGTTTTTT	CASSLAPGANEKLFF
NA	TRBJ2-5	TRBV28	NA	TGTGCCAGCACACTAGGACGGGTTTACGGGGAGACCCAGTACTTC	CASTLGRVYGETQYF
NA	TRBJ2-2	TRBV7-6	TRBD2	TGTGCCAGCAGCTTAGGGACTAGCGGGAAGGGAACCGGGGAGCTGTTTTTT	CASSLGTSGKGTGELFF
NA	TRBJ1-1	TRBV27	TRBD1	TGTGCCAGCAGTTCCGACAGGGTTCTTTCTGAAGCTTTCTTT	CASSSDRVLSEAFF
NA	TRBJ2-1	TRBV4-2	NA	TGTGCCAGCAGCCGGGGGGATGGCCCTGAGCAGTTCTTC	CASSRGDGPEQFF
NA	TRBJ2-5	TRBV6-6	NA	TGTGCCAGCAGTACGGGGTATGGACGTACCCAGTACTTC	CASSTGYGRTQYF
NA	TRBJ1-5	TRBV5-8	TRBD1	TGTGCCAGCAGCTTGCAGGGGGCAAGCAATCAGCCCCAGCATTTT	CASSLQGASNQPQHF
NA	TRBJ1-5	TRBV30	TRBD1	TGTGCCTGGAGTGATGTGGGACAGGGGATTAAGCCCCAGCATTTT	CAWSDVGQGIKPQHF
NA	TRBJ2-1	TRBV7-2	TRBD1	TGTGCCAGCAGCTCAGGGGGCTACAATGAGCAGTTCTTC	CASSSGGYNEQFF
NA	TRBJ2-5	TRBV7-2	TRBD1	TGTGCCAGCAGCTTATGGGGCAGGGGGCGAGAGACCCAGTACTTC	CASSLWGRGRETQYF
few	TRBJ2-1	TRBV10-3	TRBD1	TGTGCCATCAGTGAGTCCGGGACAGGGGGCTACAATGAGCAGTTCTTC	CAISESGTGGYNEQFF
NA	TRBJ2-1	TRBV7-2	TRBD1	TGTGCCAGCAGCTCTTCCGGGACAGGCTCCTACAATGAGCAGTTCTTC	CASSSSGTGSYNEQFF
NA	TRBJ1-3	TRBV4-3	NA	TGCGCCAGCAGCCAAGATGGTCCGGGGGGGCTAGGAAACACCATATATTTT	CASSQDGPGGLGNTIYF
NA	TRBJ1-2	TRBV18	NA	TGTGCCAGCTCACCACCAGACAGCCCGTATGGCTACACCTTC	CASSPPDSPYGYTF
NA	TRBJ2-2	TRBV11-2	NA	TGTGCCAGCAGCTTAGTCACGGGTGTCACCGGGGAGCTGTTTTTT	CASSLVTGVTGELFF
NA	TRBJ1-5	TRBV28	TRBD1	TGTGCCAGCACCCCGTCGGGACAGGACAATCAGCCCCAGCATTTT	CASTPSGQDNQPQHF
NA	TRBJ2-3	TRBV30	TRBD1	TGTGCCTGGGGACAGGGATTTGGCACAGATACGCAGTATTTT	CAWGQGFGTDTQYF
NA	TRBJ1-3	TRBV6-5	NA	TGTGCCAGCAGTTACTCACGGGATCCCTCTGGAAACACCATATATTTT	CASSYSRDPSGNTIYF
NA	TRBJ1-2	TRBV5-1	NA	TGCGCCAGCAGCTTGGGGTCGGGGGATGGCTACACCTTC	CASSLGSGDGYTF
NA	TRBJ1-2	TRBV6-5	NA	TGTGCCAGCAGTTACTCCTACGCCGACTATGGCTACACCTTC	CASSYSYADYGYTF
once	TRBJ2-5	TRBV5-1	NA	TGCGCCAGCAGCCTACCTTTGAGGGTTGGGAGAGAGACCCAGTACTTC	CASSLPLRVGRETQYF
NA	TRBJ2-5	TRBV4-2	TRBD2	TGTGCCAGCAGCCAAGAAGGGACTAGCGGTCTCCAAGAGACCCAGTACTTC	CASSQEGTSGLQETQYF
few	TRBJ2-1	TRBV19	NA	TGTGCCAGTAGTATAAACAGGGAACCCAATGAGCAGTTCTTC	CASSINREPNEQFF
NA	TRBJ2-1	TRBV7-9	TRBD1	TGTGCCAGCAGCTCACCCCAGGGGGCGTCTAGGAATGAGCAGTTCTTC	CASSSPQGASRNEQFF
NA	TRBJ2-3	TRBV6-5	NA	TGTGCCAGTGCCTCGGGTGGGACAGATACGCAGTATTTT	CASASGGTDTQYF
NA	TRBJ2-3	TRBV6-5	NA	TGTGCCAGCGGTTCCTCTGGGGCTGGGTACACAGATACGCAGTATTTT	CASGSSGAGYTDTQYF
NA	TRBJ1-3	TRBV4-3	TRBD1	TGCGCCAGCAGCCAGGGTCCAGGGGGAGTATTTGGAAACACCATATATTTT	CASSQGPGGVFGNTIYF
NA	TRBJ2-1	TRBV5-1	TRBD2	TGCGCCAGCAGCTCGGTAGCGGGGGGGGACAATGAGCAGTTCTTC	CASSSVAGGDNEQFF
NA	TRBJ1-2	TRBV7-8	TRBD1	TGTGCCAGCAGCACGGGACAGCCGATCTATGGCTACACCTTC	CASSTGQPIYGYTF
NA	TRBJ1-5	TRBV5-5	NA	TGTGCCAGCAGCTTGGATGCAGGGGAGGGTCAGCCCCAGCATTTT	CASSLDAGEGQPQHF
once	TRBJ2-3	TRBV7-9	NA	TGTGCCAGCAGCTTAAAGCGGAGTAGCACAGATACGCAGTATTTT	CASSLKRSSTDTQYF
NA	TRBJ2-7	TRBV27	NA	TGTGCCAGCAGTTCACTCGCCCCACCAAGTAATTACGAGCAGTACTTC	CASSSLAPPSNYEQYF
once	TRBJ2-7	TRBV25-1	NA	TGTGCCAGCAGTGATCGTTGGCAGGACGAGCAGTACTTC	CASSDRWQDEQYF
NA	TRBJ2-2	TRBV6-5	TRBD2	TGTGCCGGCGTCGGGGGGGGCAGGGCCGGGGAGCTGTTTTTT	CAGVGGGRAGELFF
once	TRBJ2-2	TRBV19	NA	TGTGCCAGTAAGGTTGCGGGGAACACCGGGGAGCTGTTTTTT	CASKVAGNTGELFF
NA	TRBJ1-2	TRBV7-2	NA	TGTGCCAGCAGCTCGCGGGGAGGCGCAGGCTACACCTTC	CASSSRGGAGYTF
medium-sized	TRBJ1-4	TRBV2	TRBD1	TGTGCCAGCCGGGTGCGACAGGGGGATGAAAAACTGTTTTTT	CASRVRQGDEKLFF
NA	TRBJ2-5	TRBV7-2	TRBD2	TGTGCCAGCAGGGCTAGCGGGAGGGCCCTTGAGACCCAGTACTTC	CASRASGRALETQYF